A selection of T cell receptor beta chains follows, all from one sample in a study of post-analysis software for immune sequencing data. TCRdb re-derived calls from the PCR reads in MiXCR, one entry per CDR3 protein. Among about 540,000 distinct CDR3 sequences, 34% were seen once, and the ten largest hold about 5.6%. The sequenced material came from blood. All receptors derive from a girl aged 2-17 years with multiple sclerosis. CDR3s include the opening cysteine and the closing phenylalanine or tryptophan. The D gene is left open where the match is weak. Only part of the rows carry a size: once, few, many, or a class if the clone is expanded.

TRBV7-9	NA	few	TRBJ2-7	TGTGCCAGCAGCTTACTTCCAGGGGCTACCTACGAGCAGTACTTC	CASSLLPGATYEQYF
TRBV10-1	NA	few	TRBJ1-4	TGCTCCGGGATATTTGACGAAAAACTGTTTTTT	CSGIFDEKLFF
TRBV5-1	NA	once	TRBJ1-1	TGCGCCAGCGCCAGGACATTGAACACTGAAGCTTTCTTT	CASARTLNTEAFF
TRBV12-3/TRBV12-4	TRBD2	NA	TRBJ2-3	TGTGCCAGCAGTTCCCTTAGCGGGGGCATAATAGATGCGCAGTATTTC	CASSSLSGGIIDAQYF
TRBV10-3	NA	NA	TRBJ2-7	TGTGCCATCAGCCGGGACCCGGCCTACGAGCAGTACTTC	CAISRDPAYEQYF
TRBV7-9	NA	few	TRBJ2-7	TGTGCCAGCAGCCCCATTGGTAAGCTGGAGCAGTACTTC	CASSPIGKLEQYF
TRBV20-1	TRBD2	NA	TRBJ2-5	TGCAGTGCTACTAGCGGGGGGACGTACCAAGAGACCCAGTACTTC	CSATSGGTYQETQYF
TRBV28	NA	NA	TRBJ1-2	TGTGCCAGCAGTTTAATCTCCTATGGCTACACCTTC	CASSLISYGYTF
TRBV25-1	TRBD1	few	TRBJ1-5	TGTGCCAGCAGTTTATCCCGGACAGGGGCGCCCCAGCATTTT	CASSLSRTGAPQHF
TRBV7-6	NA	few	TRBJ2-7	TGTGCCAGCAGCCTCACCCGGGGGAATTTTTACGAGCAGTACTTC	CASSLTRGNFYEQYF
TRBV7-9	NA	NA	TRBJ2-2	TGTGCCAGCAGCCTAGGGTCACTAGCCGGGGAGCTGTTTTTT	CASSLGSLAGELFF
TRBV29-1	TRBD1	NA	TRBJ1-1	TGCAGCGGCTCGGGACAGGGCATGAACACTGAAGCTTTCTTT	CSGSGQGMNTEAFF
TRBV20-1	NA	few	TRBJ1-5	TGCAGTGCCGCGGACAGCGGAACAATCGATCAGCCCCAGCATTTT	CSAADSGTIDQPQHF
TRBV5-1	TRBD2	few	TRBJ2-1	TGCGCCAGCAGCACACCGGAAGCGGGGGGTTCCTACAATGAGCAGTTCTTC	CASSTPEAGGSYNEQFF
TRBV5-1	NA	few	TRBJ2-7	TGCGCCAGCAGCGGGGTCGGCATTGGGGGCTACGAGCAGTACTTC	CASSGVGIGGYEQYF
TRBV5-1	TRBD1	NA	TRBJ1-1	TGCGCCAGCAGCCCGGTCGGGACAGGGTTGAGTTTGGCTTTCTTT	CASSPVGTGLSLAFF
TRBV6-4	NA	NA	TRBJ2-7	TGTGCCAGCAGTGCCTCCCGTTCGAACCATGAGCAGTACTTC	CASSASRSNHEQYF
TRBV5-7	NA	few	TRBJ2-7	TGTGCCAGCAGCTTAAAGAAGGACCTACCGGTATACGAGCAGTACTTC	CASSLKKDLPVYEQYF
TRBV13	NA	NA	TRBJ1-2	TGTGCCAGCAGCTTAGATTTATTTGGCTACACCTTC	CASSLDLFGYTF
TRBV6-5	NA	NA	TRBJ1-4	TGTGCCAGCAGTCCCTGGGAGGGGGCAACTAATGAAAAACTGTTTTTT	CASSPWEGATNEKLFF
TRBV3-1	TRBD2	few	TRBJ2-1	TGTGCCAGCAGCTTCTCTAGCGGGGGGGGCTACAATGAGCAGTTCTTC	CASSFSSGGGYNEQFF
TRBV2	NA	once	TRBJ1-4	TGTGCCAGCAGTGAGATTACAAACGAAAAACTGTTTTTT	CASSEITNEKLFF
TRBV12-3/TRBV12-4	NA	once	TRBJ1-1	TGTGCCAGCACCCCTAGGGGGGGGGTCACTGAAGCTTTCTTT	CASTPRGGVTEAFF
TRBV11-2	NA	once	TRBJ1-5	TGTGCCAGCAGCTTAGACACAAACAATTACCCCATTCAGCCCCAGCATTTT	CASSLDTNNYPIQPQHF
TRBV6-1	TRBD2	NA	TRBJ2-5	TGTGCCAGCAGGAAAGCGGGGGCGGAAGAGACCCAGTACTTC	CASRKAGAEETQYF
TRBV21-1	NA	NA	TRBJ1-2	TGTGCCAGCTCGGCAGCCGTCTTATTGGGGACAGGGAGCCCCTATGGCTACACCTTC	CASSAAVLLGTGSPYGYTF
TRBV6-5	NA	NA	TRBJ2-7	TGTGCCAGCAGTTACCAGACCGCTGGCTCCTACGAGCAGTACTTC	CASSYQTAGSYEQYF
TRBV5-1	TRBD1	few	TRBJ2-7	TGCGCCAGCAGATTACTCCCGGGACAGGGCTACGAGCAGTACTTC	CASRLLPGQGYEQYF
TRBV5-1	TRBD2	many	TRBJ2-3	TGCGCCAGCAGCTTGGGATTGGTAGCGGGGACAGATACGCAGTATTTT	CASSLGLVAGTDTQYF
TRBV28	NA	few	TRBJ1-6	TGTGCCAGCCATTCCACACCAAGGATCAATTCACCCCTCCACTTT	CASHSTPRINSPLHF
TRBV25-1	TRBD2	few	TRBJ2-3	TGTGCCAGCAGTGAAGCGCTAGCGGGGGTAACAGATACGCAGTATTTT	CASSEALAGVTDTQYF
TRBV29-1	TRBD2	few	TRBJ2-1	TGCAGCGTTGAACGTAGCGGGGTATACAATGAGCAGTTCTTC	CSVERSGVYNEQFF
TRBV3-1	NA	few	TRBJ2-7	TGTGCCAGCAGCCAAGGTCACAGCCTCTACGAGCAGTACTTC	CASSQGHSLYEQYF
TRBV2	NA	NA	TRBJ2-1	TGTGCCAGCAGTTCTCTTCAAGAGACCCAGTTCTTC	CASSSLQETQFF
TRBV7-8	NA	NA	TRBJ2-5	TGTGCCAGCAGCTCCACCTTCCGGGACTCCCTGGAGACCCAGTACTTC	CASSSTFRDSLETQYF
TRBV20-1	NA	NA	TRBJ2-7	TGCAGTGCCCACCCCTGGACTTGGGATTACGAGCAGTACTTC	CSAHPWTWDYEQYF
TRBV20-1	NA	few	TRBJ1-2	TGCAGTGCTGTCCGGGACACAGTAAACTATGGCTACACCTTC	CSAVRDTVNYGYTF